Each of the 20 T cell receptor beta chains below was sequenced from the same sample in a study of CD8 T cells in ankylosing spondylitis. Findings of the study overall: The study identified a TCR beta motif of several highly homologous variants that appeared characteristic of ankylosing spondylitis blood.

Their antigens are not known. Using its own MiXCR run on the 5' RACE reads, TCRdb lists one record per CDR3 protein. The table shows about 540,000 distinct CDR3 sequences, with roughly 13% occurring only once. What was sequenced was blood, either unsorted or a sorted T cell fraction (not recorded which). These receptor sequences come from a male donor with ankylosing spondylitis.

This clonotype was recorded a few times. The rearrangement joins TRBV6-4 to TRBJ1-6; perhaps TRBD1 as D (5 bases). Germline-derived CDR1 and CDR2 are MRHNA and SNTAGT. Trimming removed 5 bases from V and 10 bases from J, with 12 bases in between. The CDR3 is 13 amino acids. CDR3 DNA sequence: TGTGCCAGCAGTCCCGGGGGGAGGTCACCCCTCCACTTT. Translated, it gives CASSPGGRSPLHF.

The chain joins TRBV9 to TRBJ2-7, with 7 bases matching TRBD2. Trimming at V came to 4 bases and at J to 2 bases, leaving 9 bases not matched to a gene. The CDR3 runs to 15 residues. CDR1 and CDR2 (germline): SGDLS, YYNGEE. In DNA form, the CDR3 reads TGTGCCAGCAGCCCGGGAGGTTCTTTCCCCTACGAGCAGTACTTC. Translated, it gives CASSPGGSFPYEQYF.

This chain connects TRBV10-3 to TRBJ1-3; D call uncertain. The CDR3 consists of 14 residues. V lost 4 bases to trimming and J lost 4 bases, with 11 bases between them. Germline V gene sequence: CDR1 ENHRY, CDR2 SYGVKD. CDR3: CAISGTGRGNTIYF. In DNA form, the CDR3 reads TGTGCCATCAGTGGAACGGGCCGCGGAAACACCATATATTTT.

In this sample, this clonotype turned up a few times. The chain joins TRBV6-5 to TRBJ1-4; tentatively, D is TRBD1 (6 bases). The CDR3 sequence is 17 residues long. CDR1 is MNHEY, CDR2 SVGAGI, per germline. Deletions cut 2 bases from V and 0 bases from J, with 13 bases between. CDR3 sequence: CASSYGQSPPTNEKLFF. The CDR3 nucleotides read TGTGCCAGCAGTTACGGACAGAGCCCACCAACTAATGAAAAACTGTTTTTT.

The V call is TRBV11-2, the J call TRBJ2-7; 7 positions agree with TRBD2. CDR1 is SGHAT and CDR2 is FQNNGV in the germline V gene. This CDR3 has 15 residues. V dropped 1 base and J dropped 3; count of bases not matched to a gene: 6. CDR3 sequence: CASSLVWRENYEQYF. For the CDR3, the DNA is TGTGCCAGCAGCTTAGTTTGGCGGGAGAACTACGAGCAGTACTTC. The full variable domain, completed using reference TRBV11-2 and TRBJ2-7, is EAGVAQSPRYKIIEKRQSVAFWCNPISGHATLYWYQQILGQGPKLLIQFQNNGVVDDSQLPKDRFSAERLKGVDSTLKIQPAKLEDSAVYLCASSLVWRENYEQYFGPGTRLTVT.

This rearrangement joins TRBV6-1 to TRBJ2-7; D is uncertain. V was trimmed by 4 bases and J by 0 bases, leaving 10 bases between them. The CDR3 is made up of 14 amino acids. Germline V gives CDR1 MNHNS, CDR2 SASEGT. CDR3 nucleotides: TGTGCCAGCAGTGTCGCTTTGAGCTCCTACGAGCAGTACGTC. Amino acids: CASSVALSSYEQYV.

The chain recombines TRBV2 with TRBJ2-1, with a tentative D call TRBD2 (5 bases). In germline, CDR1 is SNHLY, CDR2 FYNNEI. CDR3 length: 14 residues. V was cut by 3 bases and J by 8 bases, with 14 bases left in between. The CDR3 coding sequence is TGTGCCAGCAGTGAGAGAAGGAGCGGCGATGAGCAGTTCTTC. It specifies CASSERRSGDEQFF.

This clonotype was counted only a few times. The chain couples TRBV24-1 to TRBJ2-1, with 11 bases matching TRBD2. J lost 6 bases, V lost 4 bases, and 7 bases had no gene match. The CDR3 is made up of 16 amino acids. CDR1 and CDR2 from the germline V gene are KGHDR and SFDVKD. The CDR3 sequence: CATSDPFSGRANEQFF. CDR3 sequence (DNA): TGTGCCACCAGTGACCCTTTTAGCGGGAGGGCCAATGAGCAGTTCTTC.

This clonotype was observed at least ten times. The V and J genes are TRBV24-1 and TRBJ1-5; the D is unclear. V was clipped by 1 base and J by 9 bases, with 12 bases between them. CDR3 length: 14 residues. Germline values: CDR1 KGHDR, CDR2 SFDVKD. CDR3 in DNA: TGTGCCACCAGTGATTTCCGGGGTCTGGGGCCCCAGCATTTT. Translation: CATSDFRGLGPQHF.

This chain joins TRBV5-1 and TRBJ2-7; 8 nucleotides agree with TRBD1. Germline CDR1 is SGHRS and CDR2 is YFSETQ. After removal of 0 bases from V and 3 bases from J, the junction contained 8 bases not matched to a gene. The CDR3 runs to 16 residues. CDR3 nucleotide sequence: TGCGCCAGCAGCTTGGCACGGGACAGGATTATCTACGAGCAGTACTTC. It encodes CASSLARDRIIYEQYF.

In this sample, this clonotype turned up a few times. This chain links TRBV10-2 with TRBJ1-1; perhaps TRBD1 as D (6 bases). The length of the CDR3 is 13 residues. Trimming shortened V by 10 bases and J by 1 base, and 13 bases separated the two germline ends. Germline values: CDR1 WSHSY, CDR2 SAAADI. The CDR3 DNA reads TGCGCCACCCGAACAGGGTCGAACACTGAAGCTTTCTTT. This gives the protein CATRTGSNTEAFF.

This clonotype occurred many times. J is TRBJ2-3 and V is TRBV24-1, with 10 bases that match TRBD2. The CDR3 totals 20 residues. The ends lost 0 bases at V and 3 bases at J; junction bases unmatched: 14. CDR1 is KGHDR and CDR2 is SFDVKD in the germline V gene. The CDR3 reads CATSDLRTSGRASGTDTQYF. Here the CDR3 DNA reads TGTGCCACCAGTGATTTGAGGACAAGCGGGAGGGCCTCTGGTACAGATACGCAGTATTTT.

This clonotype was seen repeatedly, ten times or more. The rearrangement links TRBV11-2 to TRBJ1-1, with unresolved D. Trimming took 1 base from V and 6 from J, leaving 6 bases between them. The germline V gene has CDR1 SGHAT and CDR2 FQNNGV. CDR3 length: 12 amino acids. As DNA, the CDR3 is TGTGCCAGCAGCTTAGGGTTCGCTGAAGCTTTCTTT. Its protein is CASSLGFAEAFF.

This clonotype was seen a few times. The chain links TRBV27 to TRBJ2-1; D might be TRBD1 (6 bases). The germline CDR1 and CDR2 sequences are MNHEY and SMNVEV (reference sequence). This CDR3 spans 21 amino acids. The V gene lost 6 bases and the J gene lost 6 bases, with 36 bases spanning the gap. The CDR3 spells CASSRLISTDEWQLGGNEQFF. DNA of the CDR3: TGTGCCAGCAGCCGACTTATTTCAACCGACGAGTGGCAATTAGGGGGCAATGAGCAGTTCTTC.

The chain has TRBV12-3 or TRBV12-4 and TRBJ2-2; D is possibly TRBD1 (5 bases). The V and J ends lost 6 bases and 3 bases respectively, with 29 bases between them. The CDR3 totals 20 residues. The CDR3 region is CASRDRRKSLRAADTGELFF. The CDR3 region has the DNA TGTGCCAGCAGAGACCGGCGAAAGTCGCTCAGGGCGGCGGACACCGGGGAGCTGTTTTTT.

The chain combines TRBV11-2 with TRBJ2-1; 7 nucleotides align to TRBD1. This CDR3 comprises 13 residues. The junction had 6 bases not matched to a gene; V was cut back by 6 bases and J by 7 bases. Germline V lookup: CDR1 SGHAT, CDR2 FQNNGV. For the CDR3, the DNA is TGTGCCAGCAGTAGGGGGCGAGAAAATGAGCAGTTCTTC. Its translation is CASSRGRENEQFF.

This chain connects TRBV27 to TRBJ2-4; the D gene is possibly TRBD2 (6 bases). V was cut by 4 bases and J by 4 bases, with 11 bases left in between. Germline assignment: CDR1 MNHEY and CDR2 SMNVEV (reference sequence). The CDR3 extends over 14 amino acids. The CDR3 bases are TGTGCCAGCAGTTACGGGACTGAAAAAAACATTCAGTACTTC. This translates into CASSYGTEKNIQYF.

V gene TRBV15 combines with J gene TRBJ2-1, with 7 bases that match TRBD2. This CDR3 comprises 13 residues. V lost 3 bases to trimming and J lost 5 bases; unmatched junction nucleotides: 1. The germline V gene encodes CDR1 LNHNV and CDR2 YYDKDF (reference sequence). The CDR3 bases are TGTGCCACCAGCAGCGGGACTAACAATGAGCAGTTCTTC. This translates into CATSSGTNNEQFF.

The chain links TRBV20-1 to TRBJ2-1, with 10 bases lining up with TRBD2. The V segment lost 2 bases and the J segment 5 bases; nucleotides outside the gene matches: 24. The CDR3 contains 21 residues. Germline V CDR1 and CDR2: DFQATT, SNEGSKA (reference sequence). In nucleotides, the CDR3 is TGCAGTGCTAGATTTCCCTACCTCAGCCCCGACAGCGGGAGGGCCAACAATGAGCAGTTCTTC. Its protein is CSARFPYLSPDSGRANNEQFF.

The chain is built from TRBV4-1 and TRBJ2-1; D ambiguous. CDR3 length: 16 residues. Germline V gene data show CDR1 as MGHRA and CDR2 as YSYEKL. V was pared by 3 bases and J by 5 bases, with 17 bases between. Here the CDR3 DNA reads TGCGCCAGCAGCCACCTCGACAAAGGGCGAAACAATGAGCAGTTCTTC. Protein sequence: CASSHLDKGRNNEQFF.